Below are 10 T cell receptor beta chains sequenced from a single sample in a study of blood T cells in healthy people across ages. The second PCR ran roughly 6 to 11 cycles with a sample-barcoded 5' primer and J-beta primers. A single record per CDR3 protein comes from TCRdb applying MiXCR to the 5' RACE reads. The sample lists roughly 1 million distinct CDR3 sequences, approximately 25% occurring once. This sample also belongs to another study, concerning T cells of mothers and their children.

The sample taken for sequencing was blood. The receptors come from a girl aged 2 to 9 in good health.

This rearrangement joins TRBV19 to TRBJ2-7, with D maybe TRBD1 (6 bases). The V end lost 9 bases, the J end lost 2 bases, and 17 bases lay between the germline ends. The CDR3 length is 14 residues. Per the germline V gene, CDR1 is LNHDA and CDR2 is SQIVND (reference sequence). CDR3 DNA: TGTGCCAGCGCTCACCCTGACAGGACCTACGAGCAGTACTTC. It specifies CASAHPDRTYEQYF. Looking up the rest from reference TRBV19 and TRBJ2-7 gives the full variable domain: DGGITQSPKYLFRKEGQNVTLSCEQNLNHDAMYWYRQDPGQGLRLIYYSQIVNDFQKGDIAEGYSVSREKKESFPLTVTSAQKNPTAFYLCASAHPDRTYEQYFGPGTRLTVT.

This clonotype was detected a few times. The chain has TRBV3-1 and TRBJ2-1, with D perhaps TRBD2 (5 bases). The CDR3 is made up of 15 amino acids. Germline values: CDR1 LGHDT, CDR2 YNNKEL (reference sequence). With 1 base removed from V and 5 bases from J, the gap between germline ends came to 12 bases. The CDR3: CASSQVTDLNNEQFF. The CDR3 DNA sequence: TGTGCCAGCAGCCAAGTGACGGACTTAAACAATGAGCAGTTCTTC.

This clonotype occurred once. The chain carries TRBV7-3 and TRBJ2-1; 11 bases line up with TRBD2. CDR3 length equals 13 residues. Germline V gene data show CDR1 as SGHTA and CDR2 as FQGTGA. The V gene end was trimmed by 3 bases and the J gene end by 9 bases; junction bases not matched to a gene: 1. Here the CDR3 reads CASSLTSGIEQFF. The CDR3 coding sequence is TGTGCCAGCAGCTTGACTAGCGGGATTGAGCAGTTCTTC. The full variable domain, its missing parts supplied by reference TRBV7-3 and TRBJ2-1, is GAGVSQTPSNKVTEKGKYVELRCDPISGHTALYWYRQSLGQGPEFLIYFQGTGAADDSGLPNDRFFAVRPEGSVSTLKIQRTERGDSAVYLCASSLTSGIEQFFGPGTRLTVL.

In DNA, the CDR3 is TGTGCCAGCAGCCAATTGCCCCAGGGGAATGAGCAGTTCTTC. This translates into CASSQLPQGNEQFF. The chain has TRBV3-1 and TRBJ2-1, with D perhaps TRBD1 (6 bases). Germline CDR1 is LGHDT and CDR2 is YNNKEL (reference sequence). Trimming took off 2 bases at V and 7 bases at J, with 12 bases between the two ends. This CDR3 is 14 amino acids long.

The rearrangement uses TRBV6-2 or TRBV6-3 and TRBJ2-1; 8 positions match TRBD1. Germline lookup yields CDR1 MNHEY and CDR2 SVGEGT. J was trimmed by 10 bases and V by 7 bases; bases with no gene match: 6. The CDR3 totals 12 residues. This CDR3 is CASKLTGEEQFF. The CDR3 region has the DNA TGTGCCAGCAAACTGACAGGGGAAGAGCAGTTCTTC.

The J gene is TRBJ2-1, the V gene TRBV29-1, with 8 positions matching TRBD2. The CDR3 runs 16 residues. The germline V gene has CDR1 SQVTM and CDR2 ANQGSEA. With 6 bases clipped from V and 0 bases from J, the junction kept 10 bases outside the gene matches. This CDR3 is CSVVTSGAPSYNEQFF. DNA for the CDR3: TGCAGCGTCGTTACTAGCGGTGCGCCCTCCTACAATGAGCAGTTCTTC.

This clonotype was observed at least ten times. J is TRBJ2-5 and V is TRBV15; D perhaps matches TRBD2 (6 bases). The CDR3 loop spans 14 amino acids. Trimming removed 5 bases at V and 3 bases at J, with 13 bases between. Germline V lookup: CDR1 LNHNV, CDR2 YYDKDF (reference sequence). Written as DNA, the CDR3 is TGTGCCACCAGCGACCGGGAGAAGGAAGAGACCCAGTACTTC. Translation: CATSDREKEETQYF.

This clonotype was seen a handful of times. The chain recombines TRBV6-1 with TRBJ2-5; D unclear. CDR3 length equals 13 residues. V was pared by 2 bases and J by 5 bases, with 9 bases between. Germline lookup yields CDR1 MNHNS and CDR2 SASEGT. The CDR3 region has the DNA TGTGCCAGCAGTGAAAGGGTCAGGGAGACCCAGTACTTC. Residues: CASSERVRETQYF.

This clonotype occurred once. Written as DNA, the CDR3 is TGTGCCAGCTTAACCCCACTAGCGGGAGGGACCTACAATGAGCAGTTCTTC. As protein: CASLTPLAGGTYNEQFF. The chain carries TRBV12-3 or TRBV12-4 and TRBJ2-1; 13 bases map to TRBD2. The CDR3 contains 17 residues. Trimming removed 8 bases from V and 2 bases from J; junction bases left unmatched: 9.

This clonotype was observed a handful of times. The V and J genes are TRBV9 and TRBJ2-3; 7 positions match TRBD1. J gave up 2 bases and V 4 bases, and 7 bases lay outside the gene matches. Per germline, CDR1 SGDLS and CDR2 YYNGEE. CDR3 length equals 15 residues. CDR3 DNA sequence: TGTGCCAGCAGCCCCGGACAGGCCCCCACAGATACGCAGTATTTT. This sequence encodes CASSPGQAPTDTQYF. Together with reference TRBV9 and TRBJ2-3, the CDR3 gives the full variable domain: DSGVTQTPKHLITATGQRVTLRCSPRSGDLSVYWYQQSLDQGLQFLIQYYNGEERAKGNILERFSAQQFPDLHSELNLSSLELGDSALYFCASSPGQAPTDTQYFGPGTRLTVL.